This paragraph covers one T cell receptor (beta chain) sequence. It has no known antigen specificity. No much larger clone is present one base from it, and per-base qualities are unavailable. CDR1 and CDR2 are drawn from the germline V gene: MGHRA, YSYEKL. Taken from cysteine to phenylalanine, the CDR3 has 15 residues. Of all the DNA, just the CDR3 is kept, 45 bases in frame from base 1. V loses 6 bases, J loses 1 base, and the germline ends lie 12 bases apart. The data stem from a study of regulatory dendritic cells for organ transplantation (dated by TCRdb to about 2017). General notes on the study: To make regulatory dendritic cells, monocytes were cultured with vitamin D3 on days 0 and 4, plus IL-10 on day 4. TCRbeta repertoires were sequenced from sorted naive and memory CD4+ and CD8+ T cells before and after allostimulation with regulatory or mature dendritic cells. To evaluate the response of the DCs to a potent maturation-inducing agent, LPS was added to DC cultures on day 6. Results and caveats for the whole study, not just this receptor: Of the resting subsets, memory CD8+ T cells had the largest number of alloreactive TCR clonotypes. Expansion of memory CD8+ clones was induced by allostimulation in both subjects, but more limited expansion appeared to be induced by regulatory dendritic cells than by mature dendritic cells. Only a couple of subjects were sequenced, and considerable between-individual heterogeneity in the alloreactive memory CD8+ T cell pool was noted by the authors. Naive CD4+ and CD8+ T cells showed highly diverse repertoires, whereas memory cells were less diverse and memory CD8+ cells were the most oligoclonal.

Sorted T cell subsets were CFSE-labeled and co-cultured for approximately 5 days with allogeneic regulatory or mature dendritic cells at a 1:10 DC:T ratio. Naive T cells were sorted as CD45RA+ and memory T cells as CD45RO+ CD4+ or CD8+ cells by FACS. A couple of healthy control subjects provided the T cells used for TCR sequencing. The Qiagen DNeasy Blood & Tissue Kit was used to extract genomic DNA. TCRbeta CDR3 regions were amplified by multiplexed two-step PCR using Vbeta-specific forward primers and Jbeta-specific reverse primers. TCRbeta libraries were sequenced on an Illumina instrument through the immunoSEQ service. As for the original processing: IMGT annotation was used to assign V, D and J genes, and synthetic CDR3 analogues were used to correct the counts for multiplex PCR bias. Repertoire clonality was computed in the immunoSEQ Analyzer as one minus normalized Shannon entropy. Fisher's exact test with Benjamini-Hochberg false discovery rate control was used to define clonal expansion, with two-tailed P<0.01. TCRdb mirrors the immuneACCESS table, restricted to in-frame sequences. Some clones are absent from its copies; in checked studies, under half trace to an unresolved V gene, and the reason for the others is unknown. That table furnishes V, J and clone size, whereas the DNA furnished D and trimming. Across this sample there are 9,500 to 15,000 clones, with around two thirds seen only once. The top ten constitute 0.63% of the sample.

The sequence joins TRBV4-1 to TRBJ2-2; TRBD1 might be the D gene, on 5 matching bases. The sequence was obtained from a human donor in good health. The sample comprised naive CD4+ T cells from blood cultured with regulatory dendritic cells. What the cell subset or site label conveys for this sample: CD45RA+ naive T cells. The CDR3: CASSSDRKNTGELFF. The nucleotide sequence is given as TGCGCCAGCAGTTCCGACAGAAAGAACACCGGGGAGCTGTTTTTT.